The 27 T cell receptor beta chains reported below all come from one sample, sequenced in a study of CD8+ T cells in alopecia areata. Described treatment: oral pan-JAK inhibitor, 5-10 mg twice daily. Sequencing templates came from extracted RNA that was reverse transcribed into cDNA. Sequenced by immunoSEQ multiplex PCR; TCRdb stores in-frame clones only, minus some. The sample has roughly 190,000 clones; about 60% are singletons. The source was CD4+ T cells sorted from blood, collected at week 4, from a patient treated with tofacitinib. The receptors were gathered from a human donor with alopecia areata.

The chain employs TRBV5-4 and TRBJ1-2; D gene uncertain. The CDR3 runs 12 residues. Germline-derived CDR1 and CDR2 are SGHNT and YYREEE (reference sequence). V shed 7 bases and J shed 4 bases, with 11 bases lying between them. The CDR3 DNA is TGTGCCAGCGGGTCGGGGTCCTATGGCTACACCTTC. Residues: CASGSGSYGYTF.

This clone was counted a few times. The chain couples TRBV29-1 to TRBJ2-3, with TRBD2 matching over 14 bases. Per the germline V gene, CDR1 is SQVTM and CDR2 is ANQGSEA. J lost 6 bases, V lost 4 bases, and 9 bases had no gene match. CDR3 size: 16 residues. DNA for the CDR3: TGCAGCGTTGCGGGACTAGCGGGGGCCAAAGGGGATACGCAGTATTTT. Translating gives CSVAGLAGAKGDTQYF.

The chain has TRBV6-1 and TRBJ1-3; a possible D gene is TRBD1 (5 bases). Per germline, CDR1 MNHNS and CDR2 SASEGT. Between the trimmed V and J ends, which lost 0 bases and 1 base, there was a span of 7 bases. The CDR3 extends over 15 amino acids. CDR3 region: CASSEAAGSGNTIYF. The CDR3 DNA reads TGTGCCAGCAGTGAAGCTGCAGGGTCTGGAAACACCATATATTTT.

V gene TRBV30 combines with J gene TRBJ2-3, with 9 nucleotides matching TRBD2. The CDR3 is 15 residues long. Trimming took 2 bases from V and 4 from J; bases not matched to a gene: 7. CDR1 GTSNPN and CDR2 SVGIG come from the germline V gene (reference sequence). CDR3: CAWSRSSGAPDTQYF. The CDR3 region has the DNA TGTGCCTGGAGTCGATCTAGCGGGGCCCCAGATACGCAGTATTTT.

The rearrangement uses TRBV4-2 and TRBJ2-7; 8 bases line up with TRBD1. The germline V gene encodes CDR1 LGHNA and CDR2 YNFKEQ. The J segment lost 3 bases and the V segment lost 3 bases, leaving 4 bases of the junction unmatched. There are 14 residues in the CDR3. The CDR3 DNA reads as TGTGCCAGCAGCCAGTCGGGACAGGACTACGAGCAGTACTTC. Translating gives CASSQSGQDYEQYF.

The chain has TRBV19 and TRBJ2-2, with 7 bases aligning to TRBD1. The CDR3 consists of 14 residues. Germline V CDR1 and CDR2: LNHDA, SQIVND (reference sequence). V dropped 3 bases and J dropped 4; count of bases not matched to a gene: 2. As DNA, the CDR3 is TGTGCCAGTAGTATCAGGGGGTCCACCGGGGAGCTGTTTTTT. Protein sequence: CASSIRGSTGELFF.

A few counts support this clone. The chain joins TRBV9 to TRBJ2-5; 14 bases are a match to TRBD2. Germline trimming cut 0 bases from V and 4 bases from J; bases unmatched to any gene: 17. Germline V gene lookup returns CDR1 SGDLS and CDR2 YYNGEE. This CDR3 is built from 21 residues. The chain's CDR3 is CASSVDSPLMTSGGARETQYF. The DNA of the CDR3 is TGTGCCAGCAGCGTAGACTCCCCCCTCATGACTAGCGGGGGGGCCAGAGAGACCCAGTACTTC. The full variable domain, rest sourced from reference TRBV9 and TRBJ2-5, is DSGVTQTPKHLITATGQRVTLRCSPRSGDLSVYWYQQSLDQGLQFLIQYYNGEERAKGNILERFSAQQFPDLHSELNLSSLELGDSALYFCASSVDSPLMTSGGARETQYFGPGTRLLVL.

This chain uses TRBV29-1 with TRBJ1-1; 10 bases map to TRBD1. Trimming removed 4 bases from V and 3 bases from J; junction bases left unmatched: 11. CDR1 and CDR2 from the germline V gene are SQVTM and ANQGSEA. The CDR3 has 16 amino acids. In DNA, the CDR3 is TGCAGCGTTGGGGACAGGGGAACAGCGGGGGACACTGAAGCTTTCTTT. It translates to CSVGDRGTAGDTEAFF.

This clone has only a few counts. This chain joins TRBV28 and TRBJ1-5; D is uncertain. This CDR3 is built from 16 residues. V was trimmed by 2 bases and J by 0 bases, leaving 11 bases between them. The germline gives CDR1 MDHEN, CDR2 SYDVKM. The CDR3 sequence: CASSLKYRGSNQPQHF. The CDR3 nucleotides are TGTGCCAGCAGTTTAAAGTACAGAGGTAGCAATCAGCCCCAGCATTTT.

This chain uses TRBV2 with TRBJ1-1; D is unresolved. The CDR3 length is 13 residues. CDR1 is SNHLY and CDR2 is FYNNEI in the germline V gene. V shed 7 bases and J shed 4 bases, with 13 bases lying between them. CDR3 region: CASMVGFGTEAFF. DNA for the CDR3: TGTGCCAGCATGGTTGGGTTTGGCACTGAAGCTTTCTTT. Supplemented by reference TRBV2 and TRBJ1-1, the full variable domain reads EPEVTQTPSHQVTQMGQEVILRCVPISNHLYFYWYRQILGQKVEFLVSFYNNEISEKSEIFDDQFSVERPDGSNFTLKIRSTKLEDSAMYFCASMVGFGTEAFFGQGTRLTVV.

The V and J genes are TRBV5-6 and TRBJ1-6, with D possibly TRBD1 on 5 matching bases. Deletions cut 5 bases from V and 7 bases from J, with 16 bases between. The CDR3 is made up of 15 amino acids. The germline CDR1 and CDR2 sequences are SGHDT and YYEEEE. The CDR3, as DNA: TGTGCCAGCAGACGGACACTTCGGGGGAATTCACCCCTCCACTTT. Translated, it gives CASRRTLRGNSPLHF.

CDR3 sequence: CASSPLRRGSYEQYF. In nucleotides, the CDR3 is TGTGCCAGCAGTCCCTTGCGGCGGGGGAGTTACGAGCAGTACTTC. This rearrangement joins TRBV6-5 to TRBJ2-7; 7 positions agree with TRBD2. The CDR3 has 15 amino acids. Germline trimming cut 5 bases from V and 4 bases from J; bases unmatched to any gene: 11. CDR1 is MNHEY, CDR2 SVGAGI, per germline.

This clone was picked up a small number of times. V gene TRBV11-2 combines with J gene TRBJ2-1; no clear D gene. Trimming stripped 1 base from V and 5 bases from J, with 3 bases between. The CDR3 loop spans 12 amino acids. Germline CDR1 and CDR2: SGHAT and FQNNGV. The CDR3 DNA sequence: TGTGCCAGCAGCTTAGTGCACAATGAGCAGTTCTTC. It translates to CASSLVHNEQFF. Variable domain in full (rest from reference TRBV11-2 and TRBJ2-1): EAGVAQSPRYKIIEKRQSVAFWCNPISGHATLYWYQQILGQGPKLLIQFQNNGVVDDSQLPKDRFSAERLKGVDSTLKIQPAKLEDSAVYLCASSLVHNEQFFGPGTRLTVL.

This chain links TRBV23-1 with TRBJ1-2; no clear D gene. TRBV23-1 falls under the ORF class, with uncertain function. The CDR3 contains 16 residues. Trimming took off 2 bases at V and 5 bases at J, with 18 bases between the two ends. Here the CDR3 reads CASSQECPGFEYGYTF. As DNA, the CDR3 is TGCGCCAGCAGTCAAGAATGTCCGGGATTCGAATATGGCTACACCTTC.

The CDR3 nucleotides read TGTGCCAGCAGTCTAACGGGGAACTATGGCTACACCTTC. It yields the protein CASSLTGNYGYTF. This chain links TRBV28 with TRBJ1-2, with D hard to call. The CDR3 is 13 residues long. The germline V gene has CDR1 MDHEN and CDR2 SYDVKM. V lost 5 bases, J lost 2 bases, and 9 bases lay in between.

This clone was found a few times. The chain is built from TRBV2 and TRBJ1-4; 8 positions agree with TRBD1. The CDR3 has 14 residues. Losses at the gene ends were 7 bases for V and 8 bases for J; bases not matched to a gene: 9. Germline lookup yields CDR1 SNHLY and CDR2 FYNNEI. The chain's CDR3 is CASNAGTGGEKLFF. CDR3 sequence (DNA): TGTGCCAGCAACGCAGGGACAGGTGGAGAAAAACTGTTTTTT.

V usage is TRBV2 and J usage is TRBJ2-5, with a tentative D call TRBD1 (5 bases). The CDR3 has 14 amino acids. CDR1 and CDR2 from the germline V gene are SNHLY and FYNNEI. The V gene lost 1 base and the J gene lost 2 bases, with 8 bases spanning the gap. CDR3 region: CASSEVPGQETQYF. The CDR3 DNA reads TGTGCCAGCAGTGAAGTGCCAGGGCAAGAGACCCAGTACTTC. Supplemented by reference TRBV2 and TRBJ2-5, the full variable domain reads EPEVTQTPSHQVTQMGQEVILRCVPISNHLYFYWYRQILGQKVEFLVSFYNNEISEKSEIFDDQFSVERPDGSNFTLKIRSTKLEDSAMYFCASSEVPGQETQYFGPGTRLLVL.

In DNA, the CDR3 is TGTGCCTGGAGTGCCACAGTCTCTGGAAACACCATATATTTT. This translates into CAWSATVSGNTIYF. The genes are TRBV30 and TRBJ1-3, with D hard to call. The germline CDR1 and CDR2 sequences are GTSNPN and SVGIG (reference sequence). Trimming took off 1 base at V and 0 bases at J, with 7 bases between the two ends. The CDR3 runs 14 residues.

The gene calls are TRBV4-1 and TRBJ2-7, with 8 bases that match TRBD1. V gave up 4 bases and J gave up 6 bases; unmatched junction bases: 2. CDR1 is MGHRA and CDR2 is YSYEKL in the germline V gene. This CDR3 is 12 amino acids long. The CDR3 region has the DNA TGCGCCAGCAGCCGACAGGGGTCCGAGCAGTACTTC. Its protein is CASSRQGSEQYF.

The chain combines TRBV30 with TRBJ1-2; D unclear. V dropped 1 base and J dropped 4 bases, with 7 bases sitting between them. The CDR3 consists of 12 residues. The germline V gene has CDR1 GTSNPN and CDR2 SVGIG (reference sequence). The CDR3 is CAWSGRAYGYTF. In DNA form, the CDR3 reads TGTGCCTGGAGTGGTAGGGCCTATGGCTACACCTTC.

The chain joins TRBV7-2 to TRBJ2-7, with D perhaps given as TRBD1 or TRBD2 (6 bases each). Germline values: CDR1 SGHTA, CDR2 FQGNSA. V was trimmed by 5 bases and J by 6 bases, leaving 20 bases between them. The CDR3 totals 15 residues. CDR3 nucleotides: TGTGCCAGCAGCGCGACCAGGGTTACGGGGGCCGAGCAGTACTTC. As protein: CASSATRVTGAEQYF.

In this sample, this clone turned up a few times. The chain carries TRBV7-2 and TRBJ2-2; D is unclear. V lost 2 bases to trimming and J lost 6 bases, with 1 base between them. Germline-derived CDR1 and CDR2 are SGHTA and FQGNSA. This CDR3 region has 11 residues. CDR3 sequence (DNA): TGTGCCAGCAGCTTACCCGGGGAGCTGTTTTTT. Translating gives CASSLPGELFF.

The V gene is TRBV29-1, the J gene TRBJ2-7; D not certain. Per germline, CDR1 SQVTM and CDR2 ANQGSEA. This CDR3 comprises 13 residues. V was cut by 5 bases and J by 0 bases, with 11 bases left in between. CDR3 nucleotide sequence: TGCAGCGTTTTAAAGTCGGGCTCCTACGAGCAGTACTTC. This translates into CSVLKSGSYEQYF.

The rearrangement joins TRBV25-1 to TRBJ2-1, with D maybe TRBD2 (6 bases). Germline assignment: CDR1 MGHDK and CDR2 SYGVNS. Trimming left V 2 bases short and J 9 bases short, with 11 bases between. The CDR3 is made up of 13 amino acids. Written as DNA, the CDR3 is TGTGCCAGCAGTGAAACGCGGCGGGGTGAGCAGTTCTTC. Translating it yields CASSETRRGEQFF. Looking up the rest from reference TRBV25-1 and TRBJ2-1 gives the full variable domain: EADIYQTPRYLVIGTGKKITLECSQTMGHDKMYWYQQDPGMELHLIHYSYGVNSTEKGDLSSESTVSRIRTEHFPLTLESARPSHTSQYLCASSETRRGEQFFGPGTRLTVL.

The gene calls are TRBV28 and TRBJ2-7; no reliable D call. Trimming stripped 5 bases from V and 13 bases from J, with 15 bases between. The CDR3 runs 11 residues. Per germline, CDR1 MDHEN and CDR2 SYDVKM. The CDR3 DNA follows: TGTGCCAGCAGTGGCCGGATTATAGGTTACTTC. It specifies CASSGRIIGYF.

This clone was counted only a few times. The chain is built from TRBV21-1 and TRBJ1-2; the table names TRBD1, a call not compared with the DNA. TRBV21-1 corresponds to a pseudogene. CDR3 length equals 13 residues. This chain's CDR3 is CARPGQTNYGYTF. The CDR3 DNA sequence: TGTGCCAGGCCGGGACAGACTAACTATGGCTACACCTTC.

The chain employs TRBV30 and TRBJ2-6, with TRBD1 as a possible D gene (6 bases). V dropped 4 bases and J dropped 0 bases, with 7 bases sitting between them. This CDR3 spans 14 amino acids. The germline V gene has CDR1 GTSNPN and CDR2 SVGIG (reference sequence). The CDR3 DNA follows: TGTGCCTGGAACAGGGACTCTGGGGCCAACGTCCTGACTTTC. Its translation is CAWNRDSGANVLTF.